This paragraph covers one T cell receptor beta chain sequence. Its antigen is unknown. Sequencing used an Illumina HiSeq 2000. The TCR beta cDNA libraries were made using 5'RACE template switching, a step that added both a universal primer site and unique molecular identifiers. Synthesis of cDNA was primed from the TCR beta constant segment and was followed by two consecutive PCR amplification steps. The source study handled its data this way. MIGEC was used to demultiplex reads and group the reads by UMI, and MiTCR was used to assemble and quantify clonotypes. To remove erroneous sequences, TCR cDNA sequences were retained only when supported by two or more reads. The tcR package was used for downstream repertoire analysis, and clonotypes were matched across fractions by CDR3 nucleotide sequence plus V segment. VDJmatch was used to annotate antigen specificity against VDJdb, with one amino acid substitution allowed in CDR3. TCRdb reprocessed the public reads and reports one entry per CDR3 protein sequence, without DNA. The V and J calls were not made by the authors but by TCRdb's processing. For this sample, the table gives around 470,000 distinct CDR3 sequences. The leading ten clones occupy roughly 1.4% of the sample.

Taken from the germline V gene, the CDR1 and CDR2 loops are MDHEN and SYDVKM. Taken from cysteine to phenylalanine, the CDR3 has 15 residues. No DNA accompanies this entry. The record originates from a study of T cells expressing NK-cell markers (dated by TCRdb to the early 2020s). Regarding the study in general: TCR beta-chain repertoires were profiled in sorted CD3+CD56+NKG2C+, CD3+CD56+NKG2C- and CD3+CD56-NKG2C+ T-cell subsets from several donors. Seven of the eight sequenced donors were HCMV-seropositive and one was HCMV-seronegative. Sequencing of the libraries produced 2 x 150 bp reads on Illumina HiSeq 2000/2500, MiSeq or NextSeq. Randomly selected healthy volunteers, three men and five women, were used as the eight sequenced donors.

Beyond this particular receptor, the publication reports: In over five donors, the dominant CD3+CD56+NKG2C+ clonotypes were among the top 10 CD8+ clonotypes and accounted for roughly 1.0-7.0% of CD8+ T cells. Whether the expanded NKG2C-expressing T cell clones were specific for HCMV antigens was left unclear. Those dominant clonotypes were again the most abundant among CD3+CD56-NKG2C+ cells in a handful of donors, at roughly 25-65%.

A commercial ELISA kit detecting HCMV-specific IgG in serum was used to determine HCMV serostatus. Ficoll density gradient centrifugation was used to isolate peripheral blood mononuclear cells from blood. The chain employs TRBV28 and TRBJ1-4; TCRdb's D call of TRBD1 is untestable without DNA. Sequenced material: blood T cells: a sorted CD56 or NKG2C T cell subset, CD4+ or CD8+ T cells, or bulk PBMC T cells (not recorded which). The origin of this receptor is a woman in her forties or fifties in good health. Donor details come from another sample of the same person, matched by shared clones. The CDR3 protein: CASSLTGGPREKLFF.